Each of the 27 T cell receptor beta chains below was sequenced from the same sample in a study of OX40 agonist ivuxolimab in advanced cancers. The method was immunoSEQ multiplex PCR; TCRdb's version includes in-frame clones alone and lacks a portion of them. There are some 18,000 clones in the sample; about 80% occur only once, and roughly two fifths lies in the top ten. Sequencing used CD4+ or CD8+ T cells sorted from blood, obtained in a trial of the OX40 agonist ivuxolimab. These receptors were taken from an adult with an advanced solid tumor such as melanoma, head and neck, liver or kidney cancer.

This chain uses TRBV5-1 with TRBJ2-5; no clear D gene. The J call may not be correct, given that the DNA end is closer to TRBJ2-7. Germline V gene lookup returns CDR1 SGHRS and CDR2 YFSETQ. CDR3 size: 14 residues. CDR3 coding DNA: TGCGCCAGCAGCTTGGGTGATAGCTCCTACGAGCAGTACTTC. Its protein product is CASSLGDSSYEQYF.

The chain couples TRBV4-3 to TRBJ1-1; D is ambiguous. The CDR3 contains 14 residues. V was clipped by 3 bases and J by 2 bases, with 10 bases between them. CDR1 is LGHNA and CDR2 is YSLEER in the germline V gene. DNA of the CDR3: TGCGCCAGCAGCCATCTAGGCCCCAACACTGAAGCTTTCTTT. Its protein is CASSHLGPNTEAFF.

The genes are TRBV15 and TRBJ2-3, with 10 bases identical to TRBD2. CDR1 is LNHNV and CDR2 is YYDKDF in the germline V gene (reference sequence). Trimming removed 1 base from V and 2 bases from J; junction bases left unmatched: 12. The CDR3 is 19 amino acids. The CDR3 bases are TGTGCCACCAGCAGAGTCCCAGCGGGGGGGCTCTCTAACACAGATACGCAGTATTTT. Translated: CATSRVPAGGLSNTDTQYF.

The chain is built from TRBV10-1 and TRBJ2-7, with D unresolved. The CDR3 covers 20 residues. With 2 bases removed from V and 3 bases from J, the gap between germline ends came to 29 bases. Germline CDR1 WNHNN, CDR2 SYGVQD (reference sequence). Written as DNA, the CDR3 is TGCGCCAGCAGTGAGGCCGTCAGGAAACGTGCGAAACGTGCACTCTACGAGCAGTACTTC. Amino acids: CASSEAVRKRAKRALYEQYF.

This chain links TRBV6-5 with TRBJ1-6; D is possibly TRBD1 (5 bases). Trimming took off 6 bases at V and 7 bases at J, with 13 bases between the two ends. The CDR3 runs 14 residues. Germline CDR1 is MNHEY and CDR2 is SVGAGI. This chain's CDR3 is CASSLARDNSPLHF. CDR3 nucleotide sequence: TGTGCCAGCAGCTTAGCGCGGGACAATTCACCCCTCCACTTT.

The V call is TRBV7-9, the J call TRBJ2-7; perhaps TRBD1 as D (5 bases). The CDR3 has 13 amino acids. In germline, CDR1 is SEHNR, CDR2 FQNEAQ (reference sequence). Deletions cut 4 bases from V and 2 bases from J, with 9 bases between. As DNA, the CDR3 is TGTGCCAGCAGCTCCGACAGTACCTACGAGCAGTACTTC. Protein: CASSSDSTYEQYF.

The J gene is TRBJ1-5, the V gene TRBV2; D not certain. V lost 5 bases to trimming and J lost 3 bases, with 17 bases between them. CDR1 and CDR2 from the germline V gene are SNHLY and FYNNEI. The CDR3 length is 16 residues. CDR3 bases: TGTGCCAGCAGTACCGACACTGACTCACTCAATCAGCCCCAGCATTTT. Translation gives CASSTDTDSLNQPQHF.

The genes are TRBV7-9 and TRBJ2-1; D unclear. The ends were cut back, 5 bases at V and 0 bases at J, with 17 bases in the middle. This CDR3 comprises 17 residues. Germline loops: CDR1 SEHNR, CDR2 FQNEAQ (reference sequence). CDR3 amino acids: CASSLSTHIGSYNEQFF. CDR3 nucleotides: TGTGCCAGCAGCCTTTCGACGCATATAGGCTCCTACAATGAGCAGTTCTTC.

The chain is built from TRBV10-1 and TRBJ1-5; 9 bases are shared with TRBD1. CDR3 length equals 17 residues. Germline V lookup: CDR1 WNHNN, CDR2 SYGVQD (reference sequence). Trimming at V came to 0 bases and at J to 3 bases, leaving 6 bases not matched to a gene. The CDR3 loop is CASSESIQGAPNQPQHF. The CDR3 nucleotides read TGCGCCAGCAGTGAGTCGATACAGGGGGCTCCCAATCAGCCCCAGCATTTT.

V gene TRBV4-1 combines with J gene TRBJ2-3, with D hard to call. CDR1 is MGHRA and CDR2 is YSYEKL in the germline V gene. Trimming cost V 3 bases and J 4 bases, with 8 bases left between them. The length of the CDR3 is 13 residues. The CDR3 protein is CASSHPSPDTQYF. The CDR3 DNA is TGCGCCAGCAGCCACCCCTCCCCAGATACGCAGTATTTT.

The DNA for the CDR3 is TGTGCCAGCAGCTTAGGTTTAGCGGGGACCTCCTACGAGCAGTACTTC. Its protein is CASSLGLAGTSYEQYF. J is TRBJ2-7 and V is TRBV7-9, with TRBD2 matching over 8 bases. This CDR3 is built from 16 residues. V shed 1 base and J 0 bases; nucleotides not matched to a gene: 5. CDR1 is SEHNR and CDR2 is FQNEAQ in the germline V gene (reference sequence).

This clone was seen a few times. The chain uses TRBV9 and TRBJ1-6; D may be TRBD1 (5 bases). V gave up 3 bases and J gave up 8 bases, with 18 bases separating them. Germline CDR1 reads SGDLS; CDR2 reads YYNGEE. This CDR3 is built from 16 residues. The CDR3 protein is CASSALPQGKYSPLHF. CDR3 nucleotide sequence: TGTGCCAGCAGCGCCCTTCCGCAGGGAAAGTATTCACCCCTCCACTTT. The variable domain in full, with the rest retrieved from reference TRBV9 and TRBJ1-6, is DSGVTQTPKHLITATGQRVTLRCSPRSGDLSVYWYQQSLDQGLQFLIQYYNGEERAKGNILERFSAQQFPDLHSELNLSSLELGDSALYFCASSALPQGKYSPLHFGNGTRLTVT.

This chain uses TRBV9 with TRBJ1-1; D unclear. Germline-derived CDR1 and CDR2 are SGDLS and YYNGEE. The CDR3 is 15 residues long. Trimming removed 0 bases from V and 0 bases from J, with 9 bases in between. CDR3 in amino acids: CASSVGHPMNTEAFF. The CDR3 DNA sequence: TGTGCCAGCAGCGTAGGTCACCCGATGAACACTGAAGCTTTCTTT.

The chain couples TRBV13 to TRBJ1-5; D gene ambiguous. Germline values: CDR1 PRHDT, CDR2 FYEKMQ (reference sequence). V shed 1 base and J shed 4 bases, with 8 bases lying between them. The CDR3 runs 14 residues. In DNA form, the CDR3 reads TGTGCCAGCAGCTTAGCACCGATGAATCAGCCCCAGCATTTT. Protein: CASSLAPMNQPQHF.

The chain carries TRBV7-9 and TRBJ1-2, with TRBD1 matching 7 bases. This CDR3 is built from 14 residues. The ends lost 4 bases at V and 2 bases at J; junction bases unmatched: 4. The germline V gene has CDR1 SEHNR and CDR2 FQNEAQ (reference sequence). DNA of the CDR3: TGTGCCAGCAGCTGGGGGACAGTGAACTATGGCTACACCTTC. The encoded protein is CASSWGTVNYGYTF.

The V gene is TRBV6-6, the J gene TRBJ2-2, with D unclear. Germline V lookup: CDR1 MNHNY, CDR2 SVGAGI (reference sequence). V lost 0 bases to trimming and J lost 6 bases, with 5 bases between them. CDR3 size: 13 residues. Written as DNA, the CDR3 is TGTGCCAGCAGTTACTCGGCCGCCGGGGAGCTGTTTTTT. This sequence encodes CASSYSAAGELFF.

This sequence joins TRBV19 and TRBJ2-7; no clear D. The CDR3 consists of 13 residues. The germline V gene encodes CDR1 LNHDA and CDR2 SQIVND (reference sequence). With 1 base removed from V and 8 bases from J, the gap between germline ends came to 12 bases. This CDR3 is CASSIGHSTQQYF. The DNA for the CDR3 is TGTGCCAGTAGTATAGGGCACTCCACACAGCAGTACTTC.

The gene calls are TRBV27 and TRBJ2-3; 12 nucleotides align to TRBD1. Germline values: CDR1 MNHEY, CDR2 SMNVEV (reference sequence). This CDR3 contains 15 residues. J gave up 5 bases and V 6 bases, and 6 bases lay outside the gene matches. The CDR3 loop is CASSHGDRGRDTQYF. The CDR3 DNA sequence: TGTGCCAGCAGCCATGGGGACAGGGGGCGAGATACGCAGTATTTT.

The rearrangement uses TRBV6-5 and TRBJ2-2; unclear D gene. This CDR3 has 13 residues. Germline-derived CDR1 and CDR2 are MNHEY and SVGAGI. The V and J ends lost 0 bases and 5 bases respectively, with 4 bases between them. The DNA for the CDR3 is TGTGCCAGCAGTTACTCGAGTACCGGGGAGCTGTTTTTT. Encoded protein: CASSYSSTGELFF.

The DNA of the CDR3 is TGTGCCAGCAGCTCGTGGGGGGGCACTGAAGCTTTCTTT. It codes for CASSSWGGTEAFF. The genes are TRBV6-5 and TRBJ1-1, with a weak D call TRBD1 (5 bases). Trimming took 6 bases from V and 4 from J, leaving 12 bases between them. This CDR3 has 13 residues. Germline-derived CDR1 and CDR2 are MNHEY and SVGAGI.

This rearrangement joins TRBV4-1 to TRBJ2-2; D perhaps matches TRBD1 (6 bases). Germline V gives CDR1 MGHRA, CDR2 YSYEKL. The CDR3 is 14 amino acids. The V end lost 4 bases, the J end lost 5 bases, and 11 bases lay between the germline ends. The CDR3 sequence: CASSPTTGTGELFF. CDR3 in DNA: TGCGCCAGCAGCCCTACAACAGGGACCGGGGAGCTGTTTTTT.

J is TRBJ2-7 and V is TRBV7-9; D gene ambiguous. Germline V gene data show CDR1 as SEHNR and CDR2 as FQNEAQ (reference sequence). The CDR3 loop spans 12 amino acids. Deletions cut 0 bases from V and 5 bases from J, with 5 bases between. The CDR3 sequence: CASSLARHEQYF. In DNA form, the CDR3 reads TGTGCCAGCAGCTTAGCGAGGCACGAGCAGTACTTC.

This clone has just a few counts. This chain's CDR3 is CASSVALVQGPEAFF. CDR3 DNA sequence: TGTGCCAGCAGCGTAGCTTTAGTCCAGGGCCCTGAAGCTTTCTTT. This rearrangement joins TRBV9 to TRBJ1-1, with D possibly being TRBD1 (5 bases). Per germline, CDR1 SGDLS and CDR2 YYNGEE. The germline V and J ends were trimmed by 0 bases and 6 bases, with 15 bases remaining between them. The CDR3 has 15 residues.

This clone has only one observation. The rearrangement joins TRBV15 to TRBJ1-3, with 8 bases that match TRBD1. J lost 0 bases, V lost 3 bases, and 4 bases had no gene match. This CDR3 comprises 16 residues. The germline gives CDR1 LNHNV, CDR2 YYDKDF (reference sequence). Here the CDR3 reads CATSRGTGHSGNTIYF. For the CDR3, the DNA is TGTGCCACCAGCAGGGGGACAGGCCACTCTGGAAACACCATATATTTT. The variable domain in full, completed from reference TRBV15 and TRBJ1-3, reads DAMVIQNPRYQVTQFGKPVTLSCSQTLNHNVMYWYQQKSSQAPKLLFHYYDKDFNNEADTPDNFQSRRPNTSFCFLDIRSPGLGDTAMYLCATSRGTGHSGNTIYFGEGSWLTVV.

The CDR3 region is CASSEAGGLGTYGYTF. CDR3 nucleotides: TGCGCCAGCAGTGAGGCGGGGGGATTGGGAACTTATGGCTACACCTTC. The chain links TRBV10-2 to TRBJ1-2; TRBD1 is a possible D gene (5 bases). The V and J ends lost 2 bases and 5 bases respectively, with 18 bases between them. The CDR3 contains 16 residues. Per the germline V gene, CDR1 is WSHSY and CDR2 is SAAADI.

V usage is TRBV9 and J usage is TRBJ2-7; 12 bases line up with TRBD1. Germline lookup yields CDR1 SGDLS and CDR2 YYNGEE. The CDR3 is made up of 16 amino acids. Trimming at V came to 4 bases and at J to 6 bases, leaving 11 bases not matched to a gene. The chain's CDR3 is CASSLYAGQGASEQYF. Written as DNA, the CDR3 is TGTGCCAGCAGCCTCTACGCGGGACAGGGGGCGAGCGAGCAGTACTTC.

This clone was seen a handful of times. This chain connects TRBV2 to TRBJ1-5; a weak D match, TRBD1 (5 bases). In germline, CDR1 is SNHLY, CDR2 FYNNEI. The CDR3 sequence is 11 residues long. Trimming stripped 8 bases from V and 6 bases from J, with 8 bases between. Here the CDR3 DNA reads TGTGCCAGCGGGGGGAGTCAGCCCCAGCATTTT. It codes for CASGGSQPQHF.